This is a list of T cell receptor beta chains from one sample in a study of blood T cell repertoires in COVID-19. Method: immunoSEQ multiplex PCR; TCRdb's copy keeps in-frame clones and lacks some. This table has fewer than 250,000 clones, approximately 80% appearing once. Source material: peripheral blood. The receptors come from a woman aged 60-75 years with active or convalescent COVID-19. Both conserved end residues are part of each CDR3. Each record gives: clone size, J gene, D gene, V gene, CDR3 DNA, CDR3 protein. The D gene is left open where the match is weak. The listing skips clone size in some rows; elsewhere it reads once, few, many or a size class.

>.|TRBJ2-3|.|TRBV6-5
TGTGCCAGCCAAAGGACAGCCGGGGATACGCAGTATTTT
CASQRTAGDTQYF
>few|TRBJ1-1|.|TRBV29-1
TGCAGCGTTCCGGGACACGAGAACACTGAAGCTTTCTTT
CSVPGHENTEAFF
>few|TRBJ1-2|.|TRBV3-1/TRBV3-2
TGTGCCAGCAGCCAAGCCTGGGACGGCACAGGGGGCTACACCTTC
CASSQAWDGTGGYTF
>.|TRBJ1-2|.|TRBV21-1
TGTGCCAGCAGCAAATCAGGGGACGGGTGGGGTGGCTACACCTTC
CASSKSGDGWGGYTF
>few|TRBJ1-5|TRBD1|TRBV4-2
TGTGCCAGCAGCCAAGATCTGGGGGTGACAGGGACAGGGCCCCAGCATTTT
CASSQDLGVTGTGPQHF
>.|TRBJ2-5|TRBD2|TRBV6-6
TGTGCCAGCAGCCCACGCGAGGCGGGGGTGGAGACCCAGTACTTC
CASSPREAGVETQYF
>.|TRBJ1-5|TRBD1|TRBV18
TGTGCCAGCTCACCAGGGACAGGAAATCAGCCCCAGCATTTT
CASSPGTGNQPQHF
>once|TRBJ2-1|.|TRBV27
TGTGCCAGCAGTCCCCATGCGGCCAGCTCCTACAATGAGCAGTTCTTC
CASSPHAASSYNEQFF
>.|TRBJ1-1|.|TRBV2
TGTGCCAGCCACTTGGACAGATCCTTGACTGAAGCTTTCTTT
CASHLDRSLTEAFF
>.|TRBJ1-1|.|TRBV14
TGTGCCAGCAGCCAAGTCCCAGGGATTTGGTCTGAAGCTTTCTTT
CASSQVPGIWSEAFF
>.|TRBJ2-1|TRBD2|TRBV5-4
TGTGCCAGCAGCCCGTGGACTAGCGGGAGTGATGAGCAGTTCTTC
CASSPWTSGSDEQFF
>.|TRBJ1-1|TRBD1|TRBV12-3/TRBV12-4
TGTGCCAGCAGTCGAGACAGGGACTCTGAAGCTTTCTTT
CASSRDRDSEAFF
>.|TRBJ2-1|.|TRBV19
TGTGCCAGTAGTATAGCGGGAGTGGGGCTGGCGGAGCAGTTCTTC
CASSIAGVGLAEQFF
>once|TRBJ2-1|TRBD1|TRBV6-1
TGTGCCAGCAGTGAAATCACGACAGGGGCGATTGTCTTC
CASSEITTGAIVF
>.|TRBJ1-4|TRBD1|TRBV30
TGTGCCTGGAGTCTGACCCCGACAGGGCTTCGAGAAAAACTGTTTTTT
CAWSLTPTGLREKLFF
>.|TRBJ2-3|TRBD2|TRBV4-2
TGTGCCAGCAGCCAACTTACTCTAGCGGGAGGGTCGGCAGATACGCAGTATTTT
CASSQLTLAGGSADTQYF
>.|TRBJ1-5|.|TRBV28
TGTGCCAGCAGTTTTATTACGATACAGGCTCATCAGCCCCAGCATTTT
CASSFITIQAHQPQHF
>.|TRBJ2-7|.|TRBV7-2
TGTGCCAGCAGCCAGACCCTTAGGTTGCGGGGCTCCTACGAGCAGTACTTC
CASSQTLRLRGSYEQYF
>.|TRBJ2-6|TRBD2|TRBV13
TGTGCCAGCAGCTTGAGCGGGGGGGCTCTAGGGGCCAACGTCCTGACTTTC
CASSLSGGALGANVLTF
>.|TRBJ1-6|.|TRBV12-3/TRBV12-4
TGTGCCAGCACCAGGGAAGGATCACCCCTCCACTTT
CASTREGSPLHF
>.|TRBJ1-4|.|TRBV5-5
TGTGCCAGCAGCTTGGCGGAGGGGATAGGTGAAAAACTGTTTTTT
CASSLAEGIGEKLFF
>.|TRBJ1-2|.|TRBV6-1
TGTGCCAGCAGTGAATCCGGACACTTTAACTATGGCTACACCTTC
CASSESGHFNYGYTF
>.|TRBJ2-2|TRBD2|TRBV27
TGTGCCAGCAGTACCGAGACTAGCCTCAACACCGGGGAGCTGTTTTTT
CASSTETSLNTGELFF
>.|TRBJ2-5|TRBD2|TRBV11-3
TGTGCCAGCAGCATAGAGGTAGCGGGATTTACCGTTCAAGAGACCCAGTACTTC
CASSIEVAGFTVQETQYF
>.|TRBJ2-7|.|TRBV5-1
TGCGCCAGCAGCTTTGAGGGTTCCAGCGTCGGCTACGAGCAGTACTTC
CASSFEGSSVGYEQYF
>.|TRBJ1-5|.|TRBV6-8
TGTGCCCCTACGGAGGATCAGCCCCAGCATTTT
CAPTEDQPQHF
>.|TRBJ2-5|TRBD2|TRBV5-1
TGCGCCAGCAGTCCGCCGGGACTAGCACTACACCAAGAGACCCAGTACTTC
CASSPPGLALHQETQYF
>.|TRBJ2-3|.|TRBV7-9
TGTGCCAGCAGCTTAGGGTCGACAGGATCCGCGGATACGCAGTATTTT
CASSLGSTGSADTQYF
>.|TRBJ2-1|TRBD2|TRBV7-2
TGTGCCAGCAGCTTCGAATCGACTAGCGTCAGGGAGCAGTTCTTC
CASSFESTSVREQFF
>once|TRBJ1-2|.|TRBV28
TGTGCCAGCAGTTTGGACGGGACTAACTATGGCTACACCTTC
CASSLDGTNYGYTF
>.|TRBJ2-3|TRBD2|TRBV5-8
TGTGCCAGCAGCTTAGGGACTAGCGCCCGCACAGATACGCAGTATTTT
CASSLGTSARTDTQYF
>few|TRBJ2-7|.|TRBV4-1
TGCGCCAGCAGCCAAGGGGACTTCGACGAGCAGTACTTC
CASSQGDFDEQYF
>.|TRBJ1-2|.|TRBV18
TGTGCCAGCTCACCACCCCCCAGGGAAAACTATGGCTACACCTTC
CASSPPPRENYGYTF
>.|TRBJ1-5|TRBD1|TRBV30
TGTGCCTGGAGAGAGAGGACAGGGGAGCATCAGCCCCAGCATTTT
CAWRERTGEHQPQHF
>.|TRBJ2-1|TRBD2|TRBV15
TGTGCCACCAGCAGAGATTATAGCGGGGCAAATGAGCAGTTCTTC
CATSRDYSGANEQFF
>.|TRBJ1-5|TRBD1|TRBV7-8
TGTGCCAGCAGCTTAAAGACAGGGGTGAATCAGCCCCAGCATTTT
CASSLKTGVNQPQHF
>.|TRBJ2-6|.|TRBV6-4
TGTGCCAGCAGCACCGAGGTTGGGGCCAACGTCCTGACTTTC
CASSTEVGANVLTF
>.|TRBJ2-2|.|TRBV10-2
TGCGCCACGACTAACAAAGCTTCGTTCGGGGAGCTGTTTTTT
CATTNKASFGELFF
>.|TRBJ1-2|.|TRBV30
TGTGCCTGGACCAGTGGCAGCTATGGCTACACCTTC
CAWTSGSYGYTF
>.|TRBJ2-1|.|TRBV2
TGTGCCAGCATTGACGGGGTGTTCGACAATGAGCAGTTCTTC
CASIDGVFDNEQFF
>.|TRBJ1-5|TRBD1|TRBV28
TGTGCCAGCCGACAGGCGACAGGGGGGAATCAGCCCCAGCATTTT
CASRQATGGNQPQHF
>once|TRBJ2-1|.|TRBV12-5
TGTGCTAGTGGTTTGGGACCCCTGGGGGGTGAGCAGTTCTTC
CASGLGPLGGEQFF
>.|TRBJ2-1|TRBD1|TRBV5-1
TGCGCCAGCAGCAGAGTACTTCCGGGACAGGGTTACAATGAGCAGTTCTTC
CASSRVLPGQGYNEQFF
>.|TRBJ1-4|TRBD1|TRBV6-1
TGTGCCAGCAGTGAAGTTGCAGGGGGCGGTGAAAAACTGTTTTTT
CASSEVAGGGEKLFF
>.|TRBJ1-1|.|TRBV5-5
TGTGCCAGCAGCTTGGCAGGTGAGACTGAAGCTTTCTTT
CASSLAGETEAFF
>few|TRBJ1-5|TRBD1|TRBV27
TGTGCCAGCAGTTTAAAAGAGGGGACAGGGTTTAATTTTAGCAATCAGCCCCAGCATTTT
CASSLKEGTGFNFSNQPQHF
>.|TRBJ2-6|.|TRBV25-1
TGTGCCAGCAGTGAATTAGGCTCGGGCTCTGGGGCCAACGTCCTGACTTTC
CASSELGSGSGANVLTF
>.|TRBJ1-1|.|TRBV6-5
TGTGCCAGCAGAATCTGGTACCAGGGGAACACTGAAGCTTTCTTT
CASRIWYQGNTEAFF
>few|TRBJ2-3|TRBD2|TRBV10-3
TGTGCCATCAAGCTGAGCGGGGGGCGTGATACGCAGTATTTT
CAIKLSGGRDTQYF